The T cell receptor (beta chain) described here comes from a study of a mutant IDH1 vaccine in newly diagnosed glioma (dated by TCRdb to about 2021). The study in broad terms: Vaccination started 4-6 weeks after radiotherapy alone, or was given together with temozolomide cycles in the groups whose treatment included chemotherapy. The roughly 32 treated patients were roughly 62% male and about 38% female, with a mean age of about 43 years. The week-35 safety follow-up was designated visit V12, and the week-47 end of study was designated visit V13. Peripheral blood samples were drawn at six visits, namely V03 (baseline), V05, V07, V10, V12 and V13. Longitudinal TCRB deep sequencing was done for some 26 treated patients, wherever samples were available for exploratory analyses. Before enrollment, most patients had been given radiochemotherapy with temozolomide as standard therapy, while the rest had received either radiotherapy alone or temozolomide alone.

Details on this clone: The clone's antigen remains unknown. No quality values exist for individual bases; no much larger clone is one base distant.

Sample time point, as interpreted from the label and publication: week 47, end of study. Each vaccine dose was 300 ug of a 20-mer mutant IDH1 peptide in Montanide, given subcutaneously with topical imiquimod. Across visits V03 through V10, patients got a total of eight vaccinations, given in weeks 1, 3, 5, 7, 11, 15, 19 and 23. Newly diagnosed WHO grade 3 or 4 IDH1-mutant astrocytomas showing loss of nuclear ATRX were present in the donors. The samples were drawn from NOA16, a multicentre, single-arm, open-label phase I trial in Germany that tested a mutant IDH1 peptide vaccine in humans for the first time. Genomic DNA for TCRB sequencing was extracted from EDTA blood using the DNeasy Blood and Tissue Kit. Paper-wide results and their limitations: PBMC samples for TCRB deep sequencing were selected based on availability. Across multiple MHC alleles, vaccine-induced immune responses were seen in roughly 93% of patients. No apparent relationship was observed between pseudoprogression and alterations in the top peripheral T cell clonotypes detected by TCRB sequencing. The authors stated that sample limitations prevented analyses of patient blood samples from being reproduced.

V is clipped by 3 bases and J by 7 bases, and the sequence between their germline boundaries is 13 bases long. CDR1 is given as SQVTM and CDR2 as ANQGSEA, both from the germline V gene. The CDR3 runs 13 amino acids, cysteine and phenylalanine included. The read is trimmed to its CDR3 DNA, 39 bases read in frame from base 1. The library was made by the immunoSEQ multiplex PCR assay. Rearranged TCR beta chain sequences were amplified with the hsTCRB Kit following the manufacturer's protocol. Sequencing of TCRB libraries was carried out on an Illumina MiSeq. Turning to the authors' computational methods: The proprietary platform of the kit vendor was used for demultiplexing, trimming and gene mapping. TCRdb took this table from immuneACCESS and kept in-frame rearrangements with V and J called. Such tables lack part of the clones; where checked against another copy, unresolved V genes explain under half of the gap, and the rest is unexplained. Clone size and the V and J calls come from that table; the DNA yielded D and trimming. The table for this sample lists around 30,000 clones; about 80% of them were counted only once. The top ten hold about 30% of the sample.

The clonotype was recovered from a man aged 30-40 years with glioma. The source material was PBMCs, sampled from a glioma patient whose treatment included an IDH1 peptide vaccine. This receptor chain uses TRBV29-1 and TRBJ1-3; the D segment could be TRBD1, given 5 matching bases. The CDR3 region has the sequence CSVEMIRANTIYF. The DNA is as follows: TGCAGCGTTGAGATGATCAGGGCTAACACCATATATTTT. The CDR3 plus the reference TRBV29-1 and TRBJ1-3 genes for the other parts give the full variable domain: SAVISQKPSRDICQRGTSLTIQCQVDSQVTMMFWYRQQPGQSLTLIATANQGSEATYESGFVIDKFPISRPNLTFSTLTVSNMSPEDSSIYLCSVEMIRANTIYFGEGSWLTVV.